Reported below is one T cell receptor beta chain. Its antigen is still unknown. Looked up from germline, CDR1 is SGHTA and CDR2 is FQGNSA. CDR3 length: 15 residues. Losses at the gene ends were 5 bases for V and 4 bases for J; bases not matched to a gene: 6. Only in-frame clones appear in the TCRdb table, and some are missing; sequencing was by immunoSEQ multiplex PCR. The sample lists roughly 100,000 clones; around 88% were seen once. The data originate from a study of identifying expanded T cells in peripheral blood. No infections or other immune events were documented during collection. Study-wide points: About 1.2 clones differed between technical replicates, versus approximately 16 and 19 over time. Across healthy donors, higher total template counts meant significantly greater approximately two-week count variance.

This rearrangement joins TRBV7-2 to TRBJ2-5; TRBD2 matches 11 bases. The clonotype was recovered from a person aged 18 to 75 in good health. Sequenced material: blood. In DNA form, the CDR3 reads TGTGCCAGCAGCCAACTAGCGGGGGTGGCAGAGACCCAGTACTTC. Amino acid sequence: CASSQLAGVAETQYF.